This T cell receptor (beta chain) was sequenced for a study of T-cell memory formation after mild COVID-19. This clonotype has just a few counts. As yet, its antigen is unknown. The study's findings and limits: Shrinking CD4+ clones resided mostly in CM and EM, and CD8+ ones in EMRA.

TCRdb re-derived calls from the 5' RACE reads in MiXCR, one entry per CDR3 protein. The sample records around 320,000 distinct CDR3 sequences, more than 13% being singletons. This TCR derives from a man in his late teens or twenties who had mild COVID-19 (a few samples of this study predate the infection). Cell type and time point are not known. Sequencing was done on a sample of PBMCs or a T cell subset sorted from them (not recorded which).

The CDR3 sequence is CAISESWAEETQYF. DNA for the CDR3: TGTGCCATCAGTGAGTCGTGGGCAGAAGAGACCCAGTACTTC. The genes are TRBV10-3 and TRBJ2-5; D uncertain. This CDR3 spans 14 amino acids. Between the trimmed V and J ends, which lost 0 bases and 3 bases, there was a span of 8 bases. Germline V gene sequence: CDR1 ENHRY, CDR2 SYGVKD.